This TCR beta chain was captured by sequencing in a study of T cell responses to AZD1222 COVID-19 vaccine (dated by TCRdb to the early 2020s). Study-level background: AZD1222 recipients whose second dose came at about 4 weeks and those whose second dose came at about 12 weeks were combined into one group, since spike-specific TCR depth and breadth did not differ between the two schedules. Trial participants were enrolled by age into subgroups of 18-55, 56-69 and 70-plus years, and 148, 28 and 57 TCR-sequenced participants, respectively, were included in these subgroups. A total of 233 trial participants underwent TCR sequencing, of whom approximately 200 had received two doses of AZD1222 and some 25 had received two doses of the MenACWY control vaccine.

The CDR3 regions of human TCRbeta chains were analyzed by immunosequencing. The source study handled its data this way. TCRs in the repertoires were matched against a reference library of SARS-CoV-2-specific TCRs that had been generated with the MIRA antigen-specificity platform. Breadth was defined as the fraction of unique TCRs that were SARS-CoV-2-associated. Depth was defined as the fraction of total T cells that were SARS-CoV-2-associated. Using the MIRA data, each spike-specific TCR was mapped to the spike region that the TCR reacts to and placed in a CD4 or CD8 class. Log10-transformed breadth and depth values were compared by one-way ANOVA with Sidak's multiple comparisons tests. TCRdb limited this immuneACCESS table to in-frame rearrangements with V and J called. A share of clones is missing; checked studies link under half to unresolved V genes, and the rest is unexplained. Clone size and V and J calls were adopted from that table, with D and trimming inferred from the DNA. The sample table records some 200,000 clones; around 90% of these occur just once. Clones ranked in the top ten supply roughly 0.99% of the sample.

The meaning of the sample's time point label: baseline before first vaccination. Samples from vaccinated people were obtained from the UK trials COV001 and COV002, which included a single-blind randomized controlled phase 2/3 trial of AZD1222 (ChAdOx1 nCoV-19) in healthy adults. Trial participant PBMC samples were collected at day 0 and day 28 after the second dose for TCRbeta chain sequencing. Concerning this clone itself: The antigen it recognizes is unknown. Nothing much larger sits one base from this clone, and base qualities are not available.

General findings and caveats noted by the study authors: After two AZD1222 doses, spike-specific TCR breadth and depth were significantly higher than at day 0 and than in MenACWY recipients. Participants were mostly white British and included more females than males, and it was suggested by the authors that clonal diversity may have been underestimated. The vaccine-associated CD4 TCRs covered the entire spike protein, and the dominant responses fell in regions 160-218 and 743-854. No day 14 peak-response samples were available, so repertoires were characterized only after the peak T cell response. Nearly half of unique spike-specific TCRs reportedly recognized epitopes outside regions mutated in the B.1.351 and B.1.1.7 variants. Conclusions about previously exposed vaccinees are limited because only five to seven AZD1222 recipients were SARS-CoV-2 seropositive at baseline. The 56-69-year group was small, and its depth increase did not reach significance, likely because of low power.

The source material was peripheral blood, sampled on day 0 of AZD1222 vaccination. This receptor was obtained from an adult in good health.

The DNA is TGTGCCACCACTCGAACTACAAGGCCGGGTACATCCACTAACTATGGCTACACCTTC. Its coded protein is CATTRTTRPGTSTNYGYTF. Recombination connected TRBV6-6 to TRBJ1-2, with the D gene not clear enough to name. V is cut by 10 bases and J by 0 bases, and the space between the germline ends is 30 bases. Including the terminal cysteine and phenylalanine, the CDR3 comprises 19 residues. Only CDR3 DNA is held: 57 bases, read in frame from base 1. CDR1 and CDR2, looked up from the germline V gene (reference sequence), are MNHNY and SVGAGI.